A selection of T cell receptor beta chains follows, all from one sample in a study of T cells in Graves' hyperthyroidism and ophthalmopathy. TCRdb fed the multiplex PCR reads into MiXCR, producing one record per CDR3 protein. This sample carries hundreds of thousands of distinct CDR3 sequences, 16% of them seen once, and the ten largest clones take 3.8%. The specimen was blood. These receptors all come from a woman younger than 45 with Graves' hyperthyroidism. CDR3s include the opening cysteine and the closing phenylalanine or tryptophan. The order of the fields is J gene, clone size, D gene, V gene, CDR3 DNA, CDR3 protein. D genes are given only for firm matches. Only some rows state a clone size, as once, few, many or a class for expanded clones.

j_call: TRBJ1-3
clone_size: few
d_call: NA
v_call: TRBV20-1
cdr3_nt: TGCAGTGCTAGGACGAACCGAAACACCATATATTTT
cdr3_aa: CSARTNRNTIYF

j_call: TRBJ2-2
clone_size: few
d_call: NA
v_call: TRBV30
cdr3_nt: TGTGCCTGGAGGGAATGGGCGAACACCGGGGAGCTGTTTTTT
cdr3_aa: CAWREWANTGELFF

j_call: TRBJ1-2
clone_size: many
d_call: NA
v_call: TRBV28
cdr3_nt: TGTGCCAGCAGCCTCACACCTCGGGGTGGCTACACCTTC
cdr3_aa: CASSLTPRGGYTF

j_call: TRBJ2-1
clone_size: few
d_call: NA
v_call: TRBV6-1
cdr3_nt: TGTGCCACCACCGGACCGGGAAGACACAATGAGCAGTTCTTC
cdr3_aa: CATTGPGRHNEQFF

j_call: TRBJ1-2
clone_size: NA
d_call: TRBD1
v_call: TRBV19
cdr3_nt: TGTGCCAGTAATTTCCGGGACAGCAGCTATGGCTACACCTTC
cdr3_aa: CASNFRDSSYGYTF

j_call: TRBJ2-4
clone_size: few
d_call: NA
v_call: TRBV11-2
cdr3_nt: TGTGCCAGCAGCTTACCAGCCTGGAGGGCCTTGGACAAAAACATTCAGTACTTC
cdr3_aa: CASSLPAWRALDKNIQYF

j_call: TRBJ2-7
clone_size: many
d_call: TRBD2
v_call: TRBV3-1
cdr3_nt: TGTGCCAGCAGCCACCCCTGGGCTAGCGGGAGGATCTCCTACGAGCAGTACTTC
cdr3_aa: CASSHPWASGRISYEQYF

j_call: TRBJ2-1
clone_size: many
d_call: NA
v_call: TRBV11-2
cdr3_nt: TGTGCCAGCAGCTCCCCACGAAGTCGGAATGAGCAGTTCTTC
cdr3_aa: CASSSPRSRNEQFF

j_call: TRBJ2-7
clone_size: few
d_call: NA
v_call: TRBV19
cdr3_nt: TGTGCCAGAGAAAAGAGAGGGAACTACGAGCAGTACTTC
cdr3_aa: CAREKRGNYEQYF

j_call: TRBJ1-3
clone_size: few
d_call: TRBD1
v_call: TRBV28
cdr3_nt: TGTGCCAGCCGGGACAGTGGGCGTCGAGTTGGAAACACCATATATTTT
cdr3_aa: CASRDSGRRVGNTIYF

j_call: TRBJ2-3
clone_size: many
d_call: NA
v_call: TRBV2
cdr3_nt: TGTGCCAGCAGTGTTACGGGCGGCACAGATACGCAGTATTTT
cdr3_aa: CASSVTGGTDTQYF

j_call: TRBJ2-7
clone_size: NA
d_call: TRBD1
v_call: TRBV5-1
cdr3_nt: TGCGCCAGCAGGGCGACAGGGACCGAGCAGGACTTC
cdr3_aa: CASRATGTEQDF

j_call: TRBJ1-4
clone_size: many
d_call: NA
v_call: TRBV12-3/TRBV12-4
cdr3_nt: TGTGCCACACGAGAAGGGCAGAAAGAACTGTTTTTT
cdr3_aa: CATREGQKELFF

j_call: TRBJ2-1
clone_size: many
d_call: TRBD2
v_call: TRBV7-9
cdr3_nt: TGTGCCAGCAGCGCTCCGACTAGCGGGATACTCGATGAGCAGTTCTTC
cdr3_aa: CASSAPTSGILDEQFF

j_call: TRBJ2-7
clone_size: many
d_call: NA
v_call: TRBV18
cdr3_nt: TGTGCCAGCTCGGTTGAGGTACGCTACGAGCAGTACTTC
cdr3_aa: CASSVEVRYEQYF

j_call: TRBJ2-3
clone_size: few
d_call: NA
v_call: TRBV28
cdr3_nt: TGTGCCAGCAACACTCGAGGGTATACGCAGTATTTT
cdr3_aa: CASNTRGYTQYF

j_call: TRBJ1-6
clone_size: NA
d_call: NA
v_call: TRBV2
cdr3_nt: TGTGCCAGCACATACGAGACCCCAAATCCGGATAATTCACCCCTCCACTTT
cdr3_aa: CASTYETPNPDNSPLHF

j_call: TRBJ1-1
clone_size: NA
d_call: NA
v_call: TRBV4-3
cdr3_nt: TGCGCCAGCAGCCAAGATCAGTCCAAGAACACTGAAGCTTTCTTT
cdr3_aa: CASSQDQSKNTEAFF

j_call: TRBJ2-7
clone_size: many
d_call: NA
v_call: TRBV6-1
cdr3_nt: TGTGCCAGCAGCCCCGGACAGATCTACGAGCAGTACTTC
cdr3_aa: CASSPGQIYEQYF

j_call: TRBJ2-7
clone_size: many
d_call: NA
v_call: TRBV15
cdr3_nt: TGTGCCACCAGCCCCCACCCTGGACAGTTTTACGAGCAGTACTTC
cdr3_aa: CATSPHPGQFYEQYF

j_call: TRBJ2-5
clone_size: NA
d_call: NA
v_call: TRBV27
cdr3_nt: TGTGCCAGCAGTTTATTAAAGTCCGGGATCGGGTTAGAGACCCAGTACTTC
cdr3_aa: CASSLLKSGIGLETQYF

j_call: TRBJ1-4
clone_size: NA
d_call: NA
v_call: TRBV27
cdr3_nt: TGTGCCAGCGCTAGGGGTATTTGGAATGAAAAACTGTTTTTT
cdr3_aa: CASARGIWNEKLFF

j_call: TRBJ1-1
clone_size: NA
d_call: TRBD1
v_call: TRBV6-1
cdr3_nt: TGTGCCAGCAGGCGCGACAGGGGAACTGAAGCTTTCTTT
cdr3_aa: CASRRDRGTEAFF

j_call: TRBJ2-3
clone_size: few
d_call: NA
v_call: TRBV12-3/TRBV12-4
cdr3_nt: TGTGCCAGCACCTCCACCGGGAAAGATACGCAGTATTTT
cdr3_aa: CASTSTGKDTQYF

j_call: TRBJ2-3
clone_size: NA
d_call: TRBD1
v_call: TRBV18
cdr3_nt: TGTGCCAGCTCATTAGCGATGGGACAGGGGCGCACAGATACGCAGTATTTT
cdr3_aa: CASSLAMGQGRTDTQYF